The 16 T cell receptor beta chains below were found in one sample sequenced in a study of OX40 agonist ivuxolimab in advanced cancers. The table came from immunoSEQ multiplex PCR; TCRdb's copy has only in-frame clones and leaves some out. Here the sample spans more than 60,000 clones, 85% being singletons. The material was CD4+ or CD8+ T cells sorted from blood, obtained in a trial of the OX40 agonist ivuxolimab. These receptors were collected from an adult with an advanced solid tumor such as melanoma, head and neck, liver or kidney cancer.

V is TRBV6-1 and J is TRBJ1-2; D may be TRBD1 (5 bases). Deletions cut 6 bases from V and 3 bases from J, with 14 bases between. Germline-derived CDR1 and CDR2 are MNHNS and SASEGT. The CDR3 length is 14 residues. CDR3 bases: TGTGCCAGCAGCGGGACGACGGGGGACTATGGCTACACCTTC. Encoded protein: CASSGTTGDYGYTF.

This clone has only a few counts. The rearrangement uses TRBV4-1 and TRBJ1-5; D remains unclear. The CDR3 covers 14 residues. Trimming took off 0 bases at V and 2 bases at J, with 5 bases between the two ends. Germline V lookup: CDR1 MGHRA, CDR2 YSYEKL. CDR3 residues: CASSQDIRNQPQHF. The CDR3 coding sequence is TGCGCCAGCAGCCAAGATATCCGCAATCAGCCCCAGCATTTT.

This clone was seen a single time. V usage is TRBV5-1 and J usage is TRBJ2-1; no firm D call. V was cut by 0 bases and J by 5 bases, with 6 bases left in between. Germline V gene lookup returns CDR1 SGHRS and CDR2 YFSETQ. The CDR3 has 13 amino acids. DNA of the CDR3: TGCGCCAGCAGCTTGGCCGAAAACAATGAGCAGTTCTTC. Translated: CASSLAENNEQFF. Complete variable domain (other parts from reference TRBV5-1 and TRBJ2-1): KAGVTQTPRYLIKTRGQQVTLSCSPISGHRSVSWYQQTPGQGLQFLFEYFSETQRNKGNFPGRFSGRQFSNSRSEMNVSTLELGDSALYLCASSLAENNEQFFGPGTRLTVL.

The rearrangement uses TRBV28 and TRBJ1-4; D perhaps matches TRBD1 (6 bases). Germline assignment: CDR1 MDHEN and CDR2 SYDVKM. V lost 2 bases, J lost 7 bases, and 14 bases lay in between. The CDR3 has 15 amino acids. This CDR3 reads CASSLPGVSFEKLFF. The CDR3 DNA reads TGTGCCAGCAGTTTACCAGGGGTCTCCTTTGAAAAACTGTTTTTT.

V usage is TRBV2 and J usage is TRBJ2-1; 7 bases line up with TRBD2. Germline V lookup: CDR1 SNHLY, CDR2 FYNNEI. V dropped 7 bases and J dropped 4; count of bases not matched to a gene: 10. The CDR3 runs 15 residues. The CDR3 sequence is CASNGWDYKYNEQFF. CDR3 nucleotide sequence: TGTGCCAGCAATGGTTGGGACTACAAATACAATGAGCAGTTCTTC.

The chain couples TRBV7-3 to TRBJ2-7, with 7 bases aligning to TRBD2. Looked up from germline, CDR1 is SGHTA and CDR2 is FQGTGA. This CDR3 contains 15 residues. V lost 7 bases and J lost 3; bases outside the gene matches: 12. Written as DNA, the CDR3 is TGTGCCAGCACCTCAAGAGGCGGGAGTGACTACGAGCAGTACTTC. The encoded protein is CASTSRGGSDYEQYF.

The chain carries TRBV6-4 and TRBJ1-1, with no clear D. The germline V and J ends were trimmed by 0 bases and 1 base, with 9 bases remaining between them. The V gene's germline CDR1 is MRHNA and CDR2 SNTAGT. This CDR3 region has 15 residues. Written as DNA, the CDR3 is TGTGCCAGCAGTGACTCGACCGCGGGGAACACTGAAGCTTTCTTT. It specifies CASSDSTAGNTEAFF.

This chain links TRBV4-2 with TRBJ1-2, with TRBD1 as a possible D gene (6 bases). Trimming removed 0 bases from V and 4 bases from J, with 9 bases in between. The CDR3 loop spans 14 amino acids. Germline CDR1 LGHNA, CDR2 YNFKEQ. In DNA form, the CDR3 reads TGTGCCAGCAGCCAAGAAGGGGGACTCTATGGCTACACCTTC. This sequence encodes CASSQEGGLYGYTF.

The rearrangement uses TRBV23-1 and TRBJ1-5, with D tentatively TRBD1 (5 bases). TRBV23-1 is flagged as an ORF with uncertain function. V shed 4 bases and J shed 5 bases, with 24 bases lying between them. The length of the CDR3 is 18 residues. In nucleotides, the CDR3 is TGCGCCAGCAGTCGGTGGGACGGCCAGAGCACCCGCTATCAGCCCCAGCATTTT. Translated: CASSRWDGQSTRYQPQHF.

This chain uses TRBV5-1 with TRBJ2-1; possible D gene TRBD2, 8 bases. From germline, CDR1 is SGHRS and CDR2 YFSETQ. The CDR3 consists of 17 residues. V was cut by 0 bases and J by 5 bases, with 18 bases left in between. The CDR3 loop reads CASSLGGGRQGDNEQFF. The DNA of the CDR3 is TGCGCCAGCAGCTTGGGAGGCGGGAGGCAGGGGGACAATGAGCAGTTCTTC. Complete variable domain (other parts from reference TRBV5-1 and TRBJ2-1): KAGVTQTPRYLIKTRGQQVTLSCSPISGHRSVSWYQQTPGQGLQFLFEYFSETQRNKGNFPGRFSGRQFSNSRSEMNVSTLELGDSALYLCASSLGGGRQGDNEQFFGPGTRLTVL.

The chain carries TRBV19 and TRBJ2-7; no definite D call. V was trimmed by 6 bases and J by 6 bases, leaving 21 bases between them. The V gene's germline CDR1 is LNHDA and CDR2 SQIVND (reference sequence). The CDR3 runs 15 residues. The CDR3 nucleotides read TGTGCCAGTAGCAAACGGTACGCAAGATCCGGCGAGCAGTACTTC. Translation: CASSKRYARSGEQYF.

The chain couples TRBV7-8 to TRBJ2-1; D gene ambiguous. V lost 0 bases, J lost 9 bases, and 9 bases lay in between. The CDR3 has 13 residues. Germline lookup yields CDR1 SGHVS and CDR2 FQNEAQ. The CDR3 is CASSLARVSEQFF. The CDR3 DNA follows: TGTGCCAGCAGCTTAGCGCGAGTTAGTGAGCAGTTCTTC.

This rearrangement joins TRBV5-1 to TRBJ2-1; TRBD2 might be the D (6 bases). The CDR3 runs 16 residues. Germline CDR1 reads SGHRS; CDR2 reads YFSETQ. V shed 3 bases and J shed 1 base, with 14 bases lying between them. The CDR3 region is CASSSYSGTSYNEQFF. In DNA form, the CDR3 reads TGCGCCAGCAGCTCCTACTCCGGGACTTCCTACAATGAGCAGTTCTTC.

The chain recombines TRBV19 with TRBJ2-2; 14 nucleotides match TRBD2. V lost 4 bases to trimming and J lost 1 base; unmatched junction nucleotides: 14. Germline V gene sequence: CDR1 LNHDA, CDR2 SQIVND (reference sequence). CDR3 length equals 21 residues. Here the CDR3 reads CASSTTRSGLAGGLNTGELFF. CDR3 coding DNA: TGTGCCAGTAGTACCACCCGCTCAGGACTAGCGGGGGGCCTGAACACCGGGGAGCTGTTTTTT. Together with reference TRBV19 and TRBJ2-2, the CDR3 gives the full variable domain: DGGITQSPKYLFRKEGQNVTLSCEQNLNHDAMYWYRQDPGQGLRLIYYSQIVNDFQKGDIAEGYSVSREKKESFPLTVTSAQKNPTAFYLCASSTTRSGLAGGLNTGELFFGEGSRLTVL.

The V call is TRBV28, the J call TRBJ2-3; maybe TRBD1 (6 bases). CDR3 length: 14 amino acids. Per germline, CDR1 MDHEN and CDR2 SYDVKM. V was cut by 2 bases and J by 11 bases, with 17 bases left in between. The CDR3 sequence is CASSLVQGSFGQYF. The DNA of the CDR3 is TGTGCCAGCAGTTTAGTACAGGGATCCTTCGGGCAGTATTTT.

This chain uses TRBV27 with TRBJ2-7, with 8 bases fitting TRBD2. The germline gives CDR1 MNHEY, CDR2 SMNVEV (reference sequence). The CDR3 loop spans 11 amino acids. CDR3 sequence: CATGGAYEQYF. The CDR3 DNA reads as TGTGCGACGGGGGGGGCTTACGAGCAGTACTTC.